This T cell receptor (beta chain) stems from a study of blood T cells in healthy people across ages. The use of a sample-barcoded 5' primer and a J-beta primer mix characterized a second PCR of about 7 to 12 cycles. Unique molecular identifiers of 12 random nucleotides labeled each cDNA. TCRdb re-called the 5' RACE reads through MiXCR, storing one row per CDR3 protein. The sample yields about 1.6 million distinct CDR3 sequences, about 31% seen once. This CDR3 spans 15 amino acids. Germline lookup yields CDR1 MNHEY and CDR2 SMNVEV (reference sequence). J lost 7 bases, V lost 4 bases, and 5 bases had no gene match. The donors, aged roughly 6 to 95, were healthy Caucasians from Russia. Study-wide results and caveats: With naive T cell percentage, TCR beta diversity showed a strong correlation. No one knew whether donors had CMV, which possibly confounded expanded clonotype changes.

Worth noting for this clonotype: What it binds is not known.

This sequence was found in a woman aged 30 to 39 in good health. The gene calls are TRBV27 and TRBJ2-7, with TRBD2 matching 15 bases. The material sequenced was blood. CDR3: CASSSGTSGRSEQYF. Written as DNA, the CDR3 is TGTGCCAGCAGTTCCGGGACTAGCGGGAGGAGTGAGCAGTACTTC.